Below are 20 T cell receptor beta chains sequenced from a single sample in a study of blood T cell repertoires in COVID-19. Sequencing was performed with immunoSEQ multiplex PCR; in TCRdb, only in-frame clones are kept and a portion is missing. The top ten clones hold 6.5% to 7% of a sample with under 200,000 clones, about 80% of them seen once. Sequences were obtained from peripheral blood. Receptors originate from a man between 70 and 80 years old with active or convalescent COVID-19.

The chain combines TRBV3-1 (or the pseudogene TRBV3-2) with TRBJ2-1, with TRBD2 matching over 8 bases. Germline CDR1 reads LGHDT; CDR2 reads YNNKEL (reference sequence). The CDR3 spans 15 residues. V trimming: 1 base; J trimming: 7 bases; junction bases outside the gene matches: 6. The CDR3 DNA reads TGTGCCAGCAGCCAAGCGGGAGGGCCTAGGAATGAGCAGTTCTTC. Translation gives CASSQAGGPRNEQFF.

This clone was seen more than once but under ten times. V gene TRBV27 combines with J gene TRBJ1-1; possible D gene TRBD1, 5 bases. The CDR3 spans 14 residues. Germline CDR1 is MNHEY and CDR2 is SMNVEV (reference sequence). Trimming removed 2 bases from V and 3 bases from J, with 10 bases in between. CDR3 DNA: TGTGCCAGCAGTTTAAGCGACAGCTACACTGAAGCTTTCTTT. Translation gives CASSLSDSYTEAFF.

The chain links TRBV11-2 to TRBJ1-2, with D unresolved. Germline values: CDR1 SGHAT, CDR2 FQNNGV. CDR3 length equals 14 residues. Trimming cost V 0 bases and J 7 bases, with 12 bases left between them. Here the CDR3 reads CASSLDRVSAGYTF. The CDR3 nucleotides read TGTGCCAGCAGCTTAGATCGGGTTTCCGCTGGCTACACCTTC.

CDR3 nucleotides: TGTGCCAGCAGCCAAGGAGAAAATTCACCCCTCCACTTT. It yields the protein CASSQGENSPLHF. The chain carries TRBV3-1 (or the pseudogene TRBV3-2) and TRBJ1-6; no clear D. V shed 1 base and J shed 7 bases, with 5 bases lying between them. CDR1 and CDR2 (germline): LGHDT, YNNKEL (reference sequence). CDR3 size: 13 residues.

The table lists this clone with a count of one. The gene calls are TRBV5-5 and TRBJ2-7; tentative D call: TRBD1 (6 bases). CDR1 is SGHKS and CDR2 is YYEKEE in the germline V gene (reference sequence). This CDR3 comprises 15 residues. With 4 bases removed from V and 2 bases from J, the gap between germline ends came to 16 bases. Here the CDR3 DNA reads TGTGCCAGCAGCATGCGGACAGTACATCCCTACGAGCAGTACTTC. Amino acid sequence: CASSMRTVHPYEQYF.

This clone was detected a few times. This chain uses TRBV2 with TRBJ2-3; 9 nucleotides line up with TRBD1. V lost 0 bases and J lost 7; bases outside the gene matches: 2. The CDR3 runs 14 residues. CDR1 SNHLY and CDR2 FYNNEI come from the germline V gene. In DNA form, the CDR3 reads TGTGCCAGCAGTGAAGCCGGGACAGGGAATACGCAGTATTTT. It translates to CASSEAGTGNTQYF.

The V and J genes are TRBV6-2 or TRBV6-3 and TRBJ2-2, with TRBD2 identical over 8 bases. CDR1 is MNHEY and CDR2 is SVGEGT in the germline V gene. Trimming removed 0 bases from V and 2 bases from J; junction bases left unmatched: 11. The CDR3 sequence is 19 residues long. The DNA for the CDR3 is TGTGCCAGCAGTTACTCTCCCTTAGCGGGGCCGCTAAACACCGGGGAGCTGTTTTTT. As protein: CASSYSPLAGPLNTGELFF.

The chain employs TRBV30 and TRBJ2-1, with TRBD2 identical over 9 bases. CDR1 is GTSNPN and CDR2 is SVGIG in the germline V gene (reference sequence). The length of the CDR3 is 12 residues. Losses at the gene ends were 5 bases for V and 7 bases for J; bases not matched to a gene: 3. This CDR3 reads CAWGLARNEQFF. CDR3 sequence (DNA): TGTGCCTGGGGACTAGCGAGGAATGAGCAGTTCTTC.

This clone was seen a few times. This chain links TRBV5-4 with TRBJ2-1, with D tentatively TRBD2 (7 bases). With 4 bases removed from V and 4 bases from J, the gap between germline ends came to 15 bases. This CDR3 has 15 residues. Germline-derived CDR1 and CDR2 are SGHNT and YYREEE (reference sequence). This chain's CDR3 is CASSRGGGQYNEQFF. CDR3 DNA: TGTGCCAGCAGCCGAGGGGGGGGCCAGTACAATGAGCAGTTCTTC.

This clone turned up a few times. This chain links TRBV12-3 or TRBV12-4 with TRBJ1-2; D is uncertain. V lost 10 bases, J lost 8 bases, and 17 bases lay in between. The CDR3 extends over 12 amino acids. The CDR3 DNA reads TGTGCCACGGGAGGGTCTCCGCTCGGCTACACCTTC. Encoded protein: CATGGSPLGYTF.

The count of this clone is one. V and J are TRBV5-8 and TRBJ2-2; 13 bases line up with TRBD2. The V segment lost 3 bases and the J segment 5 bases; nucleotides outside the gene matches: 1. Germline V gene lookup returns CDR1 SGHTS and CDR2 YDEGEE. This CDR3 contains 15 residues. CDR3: CASSWGLAGTGELFF. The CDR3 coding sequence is TGTGCCAGCAGCTGGGGACTAGCGGGGACCGGGGAGCTGTTTTTT.

CDR3: CASRSNRDSGNTIYF. CDR3 DNA: TGTGCCAGCAGAAGCAACAGGGACTCTGGAAACACCATATATTTT. V and J are TRBV6-5 and TRBJ1-3; TRBD1 is a possible D gene (6 bases). The CDR3 extends over 15 amino acids. CDR1 MNHEY and CDR2 SVGAGI come from the germline V gene. V lost 6 bases and J lost 0, with 12 bases in between.

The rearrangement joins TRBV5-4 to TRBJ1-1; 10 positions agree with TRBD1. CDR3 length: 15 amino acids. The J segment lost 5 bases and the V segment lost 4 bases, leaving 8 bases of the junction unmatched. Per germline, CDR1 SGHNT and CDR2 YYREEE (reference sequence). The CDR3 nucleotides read TGTGCCAGCAGCCATCCGACAGGGGGCATAACTGAAGCTTTCTTT. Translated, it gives CASSHPTGGITEAFF.

CDR3 protein: CASSLGGAGNYGYTF. The CDR3 nucleotides read TGTGCCAGCAGTTTAGGGGGGGCGGGGAACTATGGCTACACCTTC. The V gene is TRBV28, the J gene TRBJ1-2; D is perhaps TRBD1 (6 bases). The CDR3 totals 15 residues. CDR1 is MDHEN and CDR2 is SYDVKM in the germline V gene. V lost 2 bases and J lost 2, with 12 bases in between.

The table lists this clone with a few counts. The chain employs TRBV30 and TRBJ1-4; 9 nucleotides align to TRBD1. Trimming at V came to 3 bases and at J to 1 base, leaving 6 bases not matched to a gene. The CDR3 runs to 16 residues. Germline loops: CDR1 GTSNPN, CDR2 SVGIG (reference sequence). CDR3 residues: CAWRGQGSVTNEKLFF. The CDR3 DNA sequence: TGTGCCTGGAGGGGACAGGGATCAGTAACTAATGAAAAACTGTTTTTT.

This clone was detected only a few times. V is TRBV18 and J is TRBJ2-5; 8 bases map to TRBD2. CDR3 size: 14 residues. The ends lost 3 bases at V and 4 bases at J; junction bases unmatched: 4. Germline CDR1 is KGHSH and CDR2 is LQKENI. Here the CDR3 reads CASSPLAGRETQYF. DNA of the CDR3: TGTGCCAGCTCACCCCTAGCGGGTAGAGAGACCCAGTACTTC.

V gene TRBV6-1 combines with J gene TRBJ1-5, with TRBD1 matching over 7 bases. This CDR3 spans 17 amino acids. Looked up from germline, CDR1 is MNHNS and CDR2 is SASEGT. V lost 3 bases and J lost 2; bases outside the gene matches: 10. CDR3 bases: TGTGCCAGCAGTGAGAAGAACAGGGGAGGCGGCAATCAGCCCCAGCATTTT. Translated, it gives CASSEKNRGGGNQPQHF.

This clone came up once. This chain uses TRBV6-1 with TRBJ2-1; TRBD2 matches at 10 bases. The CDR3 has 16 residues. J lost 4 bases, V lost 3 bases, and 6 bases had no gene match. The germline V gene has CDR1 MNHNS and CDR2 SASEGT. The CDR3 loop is CASSEFRTSGYNEQFF. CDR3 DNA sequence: TGTGCCAGCAGTGAGTTTCGGACTAGCGGTTACAATGAGCAGTTCTTC.

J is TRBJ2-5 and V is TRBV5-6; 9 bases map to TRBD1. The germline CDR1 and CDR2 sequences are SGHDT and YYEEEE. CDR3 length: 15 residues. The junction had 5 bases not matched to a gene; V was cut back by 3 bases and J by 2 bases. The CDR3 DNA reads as TGTGCCAGCAGCTGGAGGGGACAGGGACAAGAGACCCAGTACTTC. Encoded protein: CASSWRGQGQETQYF.

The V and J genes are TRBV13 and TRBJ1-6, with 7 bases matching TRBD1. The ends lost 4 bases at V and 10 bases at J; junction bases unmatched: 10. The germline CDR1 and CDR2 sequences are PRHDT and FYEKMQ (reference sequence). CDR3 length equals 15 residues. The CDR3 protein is CASSSTGHLGSPLHF. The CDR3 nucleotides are TGTGCCAGCAGCTCGACAGGGCACCTTGGGTCACCCCTCCACTTT.